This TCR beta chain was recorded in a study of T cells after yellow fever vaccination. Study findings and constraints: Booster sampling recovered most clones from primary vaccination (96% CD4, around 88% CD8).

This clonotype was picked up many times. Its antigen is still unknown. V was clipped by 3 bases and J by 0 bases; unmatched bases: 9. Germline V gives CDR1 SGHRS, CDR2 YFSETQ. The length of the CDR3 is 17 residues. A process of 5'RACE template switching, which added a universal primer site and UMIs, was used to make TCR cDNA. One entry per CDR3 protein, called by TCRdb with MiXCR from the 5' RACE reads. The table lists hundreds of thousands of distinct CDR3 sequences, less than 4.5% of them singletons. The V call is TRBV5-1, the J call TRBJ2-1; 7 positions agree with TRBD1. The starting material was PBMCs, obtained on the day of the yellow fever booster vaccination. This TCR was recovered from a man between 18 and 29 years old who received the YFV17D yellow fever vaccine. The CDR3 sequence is CASSWATGSYSYNEQFF. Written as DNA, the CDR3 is TGCGCCAGCAGCTGGGCGACAGGGTCCTACTCCTACAATGAGCAGTTCTTC.